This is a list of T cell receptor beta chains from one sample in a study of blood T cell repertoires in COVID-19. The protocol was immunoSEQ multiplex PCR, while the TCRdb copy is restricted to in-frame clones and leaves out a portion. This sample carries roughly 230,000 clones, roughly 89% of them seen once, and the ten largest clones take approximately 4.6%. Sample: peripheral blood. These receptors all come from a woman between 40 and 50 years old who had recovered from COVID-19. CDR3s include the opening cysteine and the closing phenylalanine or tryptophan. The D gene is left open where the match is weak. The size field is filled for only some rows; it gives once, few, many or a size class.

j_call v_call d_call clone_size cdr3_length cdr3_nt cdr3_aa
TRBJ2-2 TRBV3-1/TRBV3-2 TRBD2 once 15 TGTGCCAGCACCGAGGGGACTAGCTCGACCGGGGAGCTGTTTTTT CASTEGTSSTGELFF
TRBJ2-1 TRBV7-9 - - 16 TGTGCCAGCAGCGGTCTAGCCGGGGGTCCTCAGGGTGAGCAGTTCTTC CASSGLAGGPQGEQFF
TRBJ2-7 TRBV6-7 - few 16 TGTGCCAGCAGAAGAACCGCGGGTGTAGGCACCTACGAGCAGTACTTC CASRRTAGVGTYEQYF
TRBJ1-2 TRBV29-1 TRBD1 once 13 TGCAGCGTTGGACAGGGAGTGCACTATGGCTACACCTTC CSVGQGVHYGYTF
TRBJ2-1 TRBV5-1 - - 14 TGCGCCAGCAGCTTGGCGCCAGCCTACAATGAGCAGTTCTTC CASSLAPAYNEQFF
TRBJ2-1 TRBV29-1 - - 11 TGCAGCGTTGAACAAACCAGTGAGCAGTTCTTC CSVEQTSEQFF
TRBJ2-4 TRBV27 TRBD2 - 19 TGTGCCAGCAGTTGCCCGACGTGGGAGGGAAATAGTGCCAAAAACATTCAGTACTTC CASSCPTWEGNSAKNIQYF
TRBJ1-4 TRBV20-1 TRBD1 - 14 TGCAGTGCTAGTGCTCAGGGGGAAAAGGAAAAACTGTTTTTT CSASAQGEKEKLFF
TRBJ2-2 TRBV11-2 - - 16 TGTGCCAGCAGCTTAGATGGGGCAGGGAACACCGGGGAGCTGTTTTTT CASSLDGAGNTGELFF
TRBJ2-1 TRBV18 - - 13 TGTGCCAGCTCACCAGACAGACACAATGAGCAGTTCTTC CASSPDRHNEQFF
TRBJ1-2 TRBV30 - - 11 TGTGCCTGGAATAACAGGGCTGGCTACACCTTC CAWNNRAGYTF
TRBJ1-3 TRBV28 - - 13 TGTGCCAGCAGTTTAGCAGGGAGAAACACCATATATTTT CASSLAGRNTIYF
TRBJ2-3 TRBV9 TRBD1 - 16 TGTGCCAGCAGCGCCCCCGACAGGGGAGGCACAGATACGCAGTATTTT CASSAPDRGGTDTQYF
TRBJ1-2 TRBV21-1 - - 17 TGTGCCAGCACCCTCTCCTCAAACCCGGGTCATGAATGTGGCTACACCTTC CASTLSSNPGHECGYTF
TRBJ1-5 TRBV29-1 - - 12 TGCAGCGCGGGGGCTAGCAATCAGCCCCAGCATTTT CSAGASNQPQHF
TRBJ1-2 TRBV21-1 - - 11 TGTGCCAGCAGCCCGACAGATGGCTACACCTTC CASSPTDGYTF
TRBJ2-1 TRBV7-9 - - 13 TGTGCCAGCAGCTTGGGGCTAGTAAATGAGCAGTTCTTC CASSLGLVNEQFF
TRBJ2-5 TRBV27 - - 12 TGTGCCAGCTGTCCAGGTGGTGGGACCCAGTACTTC CASCPGGGTQYF
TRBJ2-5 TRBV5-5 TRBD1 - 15 TGTGCCAGCAGCTTGATAGGGGGCCCGGGAGAGACCCAGTACTTC CASSLIGGPGETQYF
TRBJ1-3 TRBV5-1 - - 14 TGCGCCAGCAGCCGTGACAGCTCTGGAAACACCATATATTTT CASSRDSSGNTIYF